The TCR beta chain described here comes from a study of Graves' ophthalmopathy and Graves' hyperthyroidism. This clonotype was picked up many times. The antigen remains unidentified. No progression to ophthalmopathy over 18 months defined stable hyperthyroidism. Exclusion applied to patients with other autoimmune diseases, uncontrolled infections, pregnancy or lactation. From fresh peripheral blood, under 12 ml in volume, the PBMCs were obtained. This CDR3 spans 17 amino acids. The ends were cut back, 5 bases at V and 0 bases at J, with 19 bases in the middle. General observations from the study: Most expanded thyroid clonotypes above 0.001 frequency also appeared in blood.

Amplification of the TCR beta CDR3 regions used RNA transcripts (as template). Scientists carried out first-round RT-PCR using HTBI primers and then a second-round multiplex PCR. One entry per CDR3 protein, called by TCRdb with MiXCR from the multiplex PCR reads. Among more than 300,000 distinct CDR3 sequences, 15% were seen once, and the ten largest hold roughly 7%. Sequencing was done on a sample of peripheral blood. The genes are TRBV12-3 or TRBV12-4 and TRBJ1-1; D is undetermined. This receptor was taken from a woman aged 18 to 35 with stable Graves' hyperthyroidism. CDR3 in amino acids: CASSPRPDLFLNTEAFF. The CDR3 coding sequence is TGTGCCAGCAGTCCAAGACCCGATTTGTTCTTGAACACTGAAGCTTTCTTT.